This passage covers 21 T cell receptor beta chains from one sample sequenced in a study of beta chain features in type 1 diabetes. Study results and limitations: Moderate yet significant TCRB CDR3 shortening was seen in Type 1 diabetes patients in all four CD4+ subsets.

Expressed TCRB transcripts were sequenced, since all the RNA that had been isolated was reverse transcribed. This table comes from immunoSEQ multiplex PCR, and its TCRdb copy is limited to in-frame clones, with some not included. The sample holds approximately 730,000 clones, around 15% seen once. The antigens these receptors bind are not known. Sequenced material: naive CD4+ T cells from blood. The source of these receptors is a young man with type 1 diabetes.

The chain has TRBV11-2 and TRBJ2-2; D call uncertain. Trimming left V 1 base short and J 5 bases short, with 14 bases between. The CDR3 totals 16 residues. The germline CDR1 and CDR2 sequences are SGHAT and FQNNGV. CDR3 sequence (DNA): TGTGCCAGCAGCTTAGTACGTCAGCTCCTGACCGGGGAGCTGTTTTTT. Protein product: CASSLVRQLLTGELFF.

Details on this clone: This may be a read error: a much more frequent sequence differs by one nucleotide. Other DNA sequences in this specimen translate into the identical CDR3. The J gene is TRBJ2-3, the V gene TRBV6-1; no firm D call. Germline V gives CDR1 MNHNS, CDR2 SASEGT. Between the trimmed V and J ends, which lost 6 bases and 0 bases, there was a span of 4 bases. This CDR3 is 12 amino acids long. This CDR3 reads CASRDSTDTQYF. The DNA of the CDR3 is TGTGCCAGCAGGGACAGCACAGATACGCAGTATTTT.

The gene calls are TRBV9 and TRBJ2-5; D unresolved. In germline, CDR1 is SGDLS, CDR2 YYNGEE. V was cut by 1 base and J by 2 bases, with 9 bases left in between. This CDR3 spans 14 amino acids. The CDR3 loop reads CASSVRSDQETQYF. CDR3 bases: TGTGCCAGCAGCGTACGCTCCGATCAAGAGACCCAGTACTTC. The full variable domain, in which reference TRBV9 and TRBJ2-5 provide the parts outside the CDR3, is DSGVTQTPKHLITATGQRVTLRCSPRSGDLSVYWYQQSLDQGLQFLIQYYNGEERAKGNILERFSAQQFPDLHSELNLSSLELGDSALYFCASSVRSDQETQYFGPGTRLLVL.

The chain couples TRBV5-4 to TRBJ2-5, with D perhaps TRBD1 (6 bases). Germline lookup yields CDR1 SGHNT and CDR2 YYREEE (reference sequence). V lost 4 bases and J 3 bases, leaving 13 bases between the germline ends. The CDR3 runs 14 residues. CDR3 loop: CASSPRQDEETQYF. CDR3 nucleotides: TGTGCCAGCAGCCCCCGACAGGACGAAGAGACCCAGTACTTC.

This chain's CDR3 is CASSLDRGREQYF. CDR3 nucleotide sequence: TGTGCCAGCAGCTTAGATCGGGGGCGGGAGCAGTACTTC. The chain has TRBV11-2 and TRBJ2-7; tentatively, D is TRBD1 or TRBD2 (6 bases each). Germline-derived CDR1 and CDR2 are SGHAT and FQNNGV. Trimming took off 0 bases at V and 7 bases at J, with 10 bases between the two ends. This CDR3 has 13 amino acids. The variable domain in full, completed from reference TRBV11-2 and TRBJ2-7, reads EAGVAQSPRYKIIEKRQSVAFWCNPISGHATLYWYQQILGQGPKLLIQFQNNGVVDDSQLPKDRFSAERLKGVDSTLKIQPAKLEDSAVYLCASSLDRGREQYFGPGTRLTVT.

This clone was picked up a small number of times. V usage is TRBV6-5 and J usage is TRBJ1-5, with D perhaps matching TRBD1 (5 bases). The germline V and J ends were trimmed by 4 bases and 6 bases, with 13 bases remaining between them. Germline V gene lookup returns CDR1 MNHEY and CDR2 SVGAGI. CDR3 size: 14 residues. The DNA for the CDR3 is TGTGCCAGCAGTTGGACCCAGGGAAGTCAGCCCCAGCATTTT. This sequence encodes CASSWTQGSQPQHF.

This clone was detected once. The V gene is TRBV15, the J gene TRBJ2-3; tentatively, D is TRBD2 (5 bases). The V and J ends lost 7 bases and 2 bases respectively, with 22 bases between them. The CDR3 has 17 residues. Germline V CDR1 and CDR2: LNHNV, YYDKDF (reference sequence). The CDR3: CATNLGITSTVTDTQYF. CDR3 DNA: TGTGCCACCAACCTTGGGATCACTAGTACCGTCACAGATACGCAGTATTTT.

The chain joins TRBV29-1 to TRBJ1-2, with TRBD1 as a possible D gene (5 bases). Trimming took 3 bases from V and 4 from J, leaving 15 bases between them. Germline V CDR1 and CDR2: SQVTM, ANQGSEA. This CDR3 has 14 residues. CDR3 DNA: TGCAGCGTTGATGGGGCAGGGAAAGGCTATGGCTACACCTTC. It yields the protein CSVDGAGKGYGYTF.

This clone was recorded a few times. V usage is TRBV19 and J usage is TRBJ2-7; possibly TRBD2 for D (5 bases). Germline CDR1 reads LNHDA; CDR2 reads SQIVND (reference sequence). With 5 bases removed from V and 2 bases from J, the gap between germline ends came to 13 bases. The CDR3 has 14 residues. As DNA, the CDR3 is TGTGCCAGTAGTTTCTTACTCGGGACCTACGAGCAGTACTTC. Amino acid sequence: CASSFLLGTYEQYF.

The rearrangement links TRBV2 to TRBJ1-6; 11 nucleotides match TRBD1. Germline lookup yields CDR1 SNHLY and CDR2 FYNNEI. The V segment lost 6 bases and the J segment 9 bases; nucleotides outside the gene matches: 7. This CDR3 is 15 amino acids long. The DNA of the CDR3 is TGTGCCAGCAGGGGACAGGGGGATGGTAGTTCACCCCTCCACTTT. Its protein is CASRGQGDGSSPLHF. The complete variable domain, with remaining parts taken from reference TRBV2 and TRBJ1-6, reads EPEVTQTPSHQVTQMGQEVILRCVPISNHLYFYWYRQILGQKVEFLVSFYNNEISEKSEIFDDQFSVERPDGSNFTLKIRSTKLEDSAMYFCASRGQGDGSSPLHFGNGTRLTVT.

The gene calls are TRBV6-5 and TRBJ2-7; a weak D match, TRBD2 (6 bases). This CDR3 is 13 amino acids long. Between the trimmed V and J ends, which lost 7 bases and 7 bases, there was a span of 17 bases. Germline V CDR1 and CDR2: MNHEY, SVGAGI. The CDR3 region is CASTTSSRWEQYF. The CDR3, as DNA: TGTGCCAGCACAACTAGCTCAAGGTGGGAGCAGTACTTC.

This clone was seen more than once but under ten times. The rearrangement links TRBV9 to TRBJ1-1; no clear D gene. Deletions cut 2 bases from V and 7 bases from J, with 12 bases between. The CDR3 is 13 residues long. From germline, CDR1 is SGDLS and CDR2 YYNGEE. The CDR3 region is CASSVDLSSEAFF. The CDR3 nucleotides are TGTGCCAGCAGCGTTGATCTTAGCAGTGAAGCTTTCTTT. The full variable domain, in which reference TRBV9 and TRBJ1-1 provide the parts outside the CDR3, is DSGVTQTPKHLITATGQRVTLRCSPRSGDLSVYWYQQSLDQGLQFLIQYYNGEERAKGNILERFSAQQFPDLHSELNLSSLELGDSALYFCASSVDLSSEAFFGQGTRLTVV.

This clone has just a few counts. The chain uses TRBV11-2 and TRBJ2-3, with TRBD2 matching 15 bases. CDR3 size: 16 residues. Germline-derived CDR1 and CDR2 are SGHAT and FQNNGV. The J segment lost 5 bases and the V segment lost 10 bases, leaving 10 bases of the junction unmatched. CDR3 coding DNA: TGTGCCAATTGGACTAGCGGGGGGGCTTGGAAAGATACGCAGTATTTT. Amino acid sequence: CANWTSGGAWKDTQYF. Filled out from reference TRBV11-2 and TRBJ2-3, the complete variable domain reads EAGVAQSPRYKIIEKRQSVAFWCNPISGHATLYWYQQILGQGPKLLIQFQNNGVVDDSQLPKDRFSAERLKGVDSTLKIQPAKLEDSAVYLCANWTSGGAWKDTQYFGPGTRLTVL.

In its sample, this clone was seen a few times. The genes are TRBV4-1 and TRBJ2-3; 10 bases map to TRBD2. The germline gives CDR1 MGHRA, CDR2 YSYEKL. The CDR3 covers 17 residues. V lost 4 bases to trimming and J lost 5 bases; unmatched junction nucleotides: 12. CDR3 DNA sequence: TGCGCCAGCAGCCCATCCTTGAGCGGGGGGGCTATAGATACGCAGTATTTT. The encoded protein is CASSPSLSGGAIDTQYF.

This clone turned up a few times. This rearrangement joins TRBV7-9 to TRBJ1-1; the match to TRBD1 covers 9 bases. There are 16 residues in the CDR3. Losses at the gene ends were 1 base for V and 0 bases for J; bases not matched to a gene: 3. The germline V gene has CDR1 SEHNR and CDR2 FQNEAQ (reference sequence). The DNA for the CDR3 is TGTGCCAGCAGCTTAGACCGGGACAGGGTGAACACTGAAGCTTTCTTT. As protein: CASSLDRDRVNTEAFF.

This clone has only a few counts. The chain employs TRBV20-1 and TRBJ2-7; maybe TRBD1 (6 bases). The CDR3 runs to 11 residues. Germline V CDR1 and CDR2: DFQATT, SNEGSKA (reference sequence). The ends were cut back, 6 bases at V and 12 bases at J, with 18 bases in the middle. The CDR3 coding sequence is TGCAGTGCCGATTATACCGGGACAAGGTACTTC. Its translation: CSADYTGTRYF.

This clone occurred a few times. The genes are TRBV7-9 and TRBJ1-5; perhaps TRBD1 as D (6 bases). The germline gives CDR1 SEHNR, CDR2 FQNEAQ (reference sequence). The CDR3 spans 16 residues. Trimming shortened V by 1 base and J by 3 bases, and 13 bases separated the two germline ends. CDR3 DNA: TGTGCCAGCAGCTTAGTGGCAGGGGTTGACAATCAGCCCCAGCATTTT. Protein sequence: CASSLVAGVDNQPQHF. Supplemented by reference TRBV7-9 and TRBJ1-5, the full variable domain reads DTGVSQNPRHKITKRGQNVTFRCDPISEHNRLYWYRQTLGQGPEFLTYFQNEAQLEKSRLLSDRFSAERPKGSFSTLEIQRTEQGDSAMYLCASSLVAGVDNQPQHFGDGTRLSIL.

V gene TRBV29-1 combines with J gene TRBJ1-3; the D gene is possibly TRBD1 (6 bases). Germline CDR1 is SQVTM and CDR2 is ANQGSEA. There are 13 residues in the CDR3. V was shortened by 7 bases and J by 0 bases, with 10 bases between the two germline ends. This CDR3 is CSAATGSGNTIYF. CDR3 nucleotide sequence: TGCAGCGCCGCGACAGGCTCTGGAAACACCATATATTTT.

This clone was counted a few times. The CDR3 nucleotides read TGTGCCAGCATAAGGGCTGCTGGGGCCAACGTCCTGACTTTC. Translated: CASIRAAGANVLTF. This rearrangement joins TRBV2 to TRBJ2-6; no clear D gene. The V gene lost 7 bases and the J gene lost 2 bases, with 9 bases spanning the gap. This CDR3 spans 14 amino acids. Germline loops: CDR1 SNHLY, CDR2 FYNNEI.

This clone was detected a few times. This chain connects TRBV6-5 to TRBJ1-4, with D tentatively TRBD1 (5 bases). The CDR3 spans 12 residues. Trimming stripped 5 bases from V and 10 bases from J, with 11 bases between. Germline lookup yields CDR1 MNHEY and CDR2 SVGAGI. For the CDR3, the DNA is TGTGCCAGCAGTCCCCGGGGGGGAAAACTGTTTTTT. This translates into CASSPRGGKLFF.

The chain uses TRBV2 and TRBJ1-5; no clear D. The V gene lost 9 bases and the J gene lost 5 bases, with 14 bases spanning the gap. The V gene's germline CDR1 is SNHLY and CDR2 FYNNEI. This CDR3 contains 13 residues. The CDR3 protein is CASTADFDQPQHF. In DNA, the CDR3 is TGTGCCAGTACCGCCGACTTTGATCAGCCCCAGCATTTT.